These 18 T cell receptor beta chains originate from one sample sequenced in a study of blood T cell repertoires in COVID-19. TCRdb's copy holds only in-frame clones and misses some; the assay was immunoSEQ multiplex PCR. This sample has more than 250,000 clones; about 91% occur once, and the top ten carry around 1.6%. The sequencing input was peripheral blood. The source is a woman under 40 with COVID-19, enrolled during active disease.

This clone was counted a few times. This chain joins TRBV5-6 and TRBJ1-2; D not certain. The germline CDR1 and CDR2 sequences are SGHDT and YYEEEE. This CDR3 region has 12 residues. The germline V and J ends were trimmed by 3 bases and 5 bases, with 8 bases remaining between them. This chain's CDR3 is CASSYGSYGYTF. The CDR3 DNA reads TGTGCCAGCAGCTACGGGAGTTATGGCTACACCTTC.

The CDR3 protein is CASSTDRGSYEQYF. The CDR3 DNA sequence: TGTGCCAGCAGCACAGACAGGGGTTCGTACGAGCAGTACTTC. This chain uses TRBV11-2 with TRBJ2-7; 8 nucleotides match TRBD1. V was pared by 5 bases and J by 4 bases, with 7 bases of the junction left unmatched. This CDR3 contains 14 residues. Germline-derived CDR1 and CDR2 are SGHAT and FQNNGV.

This chain connects TRBV7-8 to TRBJ1-1; 9 nucleotides line up with TRBD1. With 5 bases clipped from V and 5 bases from J, the junction kept 9 bases outside the gene matches. CDR1 SGHVS and CDR2 FQNEAQ come from the germline V gene. The CDR3 covers 15 residues. CDR3 nucleotides: TGTGCCAGCAGCGAGAGGGGGACAGGGCGGACTGAAGCTTTCTTT. This codes for CASSERGTGRTEAFF.

The J gene is TRBJ1-5, the V gene TRBV2; D gene ambiguous. The CDR3 has 13 amino acids. Looked up from germline, CDR1 is SNHLY and CDR2 is FYNNEI. V was cut by 4 bases and J by 3 bases, with 7 bases left in between. CDR3: CASSGEYNQPQHF. In nucleotides, the CDR3 is TGTGCCAGCAGTGGGGAGTACAATCAGCCCCAGCATTTT.

This chain uses TRBV6-5 with TRBJ1-1, with TRBD1 matching over 7 bases. The CDR3 covers 15 residues. The V gene's germline CDR1 is MNHEY and CDR2 SVGAGI. J gave up 12 bases and V 0 bases, and 13 bases lay outside the gene matches. DNA of the CDR3: TGTGCCAGCAGTTACTCGATAGGACAGGCGCATTTGACTTTCTTT. Its protein is CASSYSIGQAHLTFF.

The chain has TRBV30 and TRBJ1-4; no reliable D call. The germline gives CDR1 GTSNPN, CDR2 SVGIG (reference sequence). The V gene lost 1 base and the J gene lost 4 bases, with 7 bases spanning the gap. The CDR3 has 13 amino acids. The CDR3 loop is CAWSEQVNEKLFF. The CDR3 bases are TGTGCCTGGAGTGAGCAGGTTAATGAAAAACTGTTTTTT.

This clone was seen only once. The rearrangement links TRBV2 to TRBJ2-7; D unclear. CDR3 length: 11 residues. V lost 7 bases and J 7 bases, leaving 11 bases between the germline ends. Per the germline V gene, CDR1 is SNHLY and CDR2 is FYNNEI. The CDR3 reads CASMYATEQYF. The CDR3 DNA sequence: TGTGCCAGCATGTACGCGACTGAGCAGTACTTC.

The chain couples TRBV2 to TRBJ1-1, with D unresolved. There are 13 residues in the CDR3. Germline V gene sequence: CDR1 SNHLY, CDR2 FYNNEI. Trimming left V 6 bases short and J 9 bases short, with 17 bases between. Here the CDR3 DNA reads TGTGCCAGCAGCCCCGAGGTAGGCGGGAAAGCTTTCTTT. Its translation: CASSPEVGGKAFF. Full variable domain (remainder filled in from reference TRBV2 and TRBJ1-1): EPEVTQTPSHQVTQMGQEVILRCVPISNHLYFYWYRQILGQKVEFLVSFYNNEISEKSEIFDDQFSVERPDGSNFTLKIRSTKLEDSAMYFCASSPEVGGKAFFGQGTRLTVV.

The CDR3 DNA follows: TGTGCCAGCTCACCGCGCCAGGGAGGAGCTGAAGCTTTCTTT. Translated: CASSPRQGGAEAFF. The rearrangement joins TRBV18 to TRBJ1-1, with D perhaps TRBD1 (5 bases). The CDR3 totals 14 residues. Germline values: CDR1 KGHSH, CDR2 LQKENI. V was clipped by 3 bases and J by 6 bases, with 14 bases between them.

J is TRBJ1-1 and V is TRBV4-1, with D possibly matching TRBD1 (6 bases). Trimming left V 6 bases short and J 7 bases short, with 21 bases between. Germline loops: CDR1 MGHRA, CDR2 YSYEKL. There are 15 residues in the CDR3. CDR3 coding DNA: TGCGCCAGCAGATCCCCCGGGACACAAAAGGATGAAGCTTTCTTT. Its translation: CASRSPGTQKDEAFF.

The sample holds one count of this clone. The chain has TRBV7-8 and TRBJ1-2; 7 bases map to TRBD1. The CDR3 covers 13 residues. V lost 8 bases, J lost 2 bases, and 5 bases stayed unmatched. Germline assignment: CDR1 SGHVS and CDR2 FQNEAQ. CDR3 amino acids: CASARDRNYGYTF. DNA for the CDR3: TGTGCCAGCGCCCGGGACAGAAACTATGGCTACACCTTC.

Regarding this clone: The same CDR3 can be traced to other DNA sequences in this sample. V gene TRBV27 combines with J gene TRBJ1-2; tentatively, D is TRBD1 (5 bases). This CDR3 spans 12 amino acids. Germline CDR1 MNHEY, CDR2 SMNVEV (reference sequence). The V end lost 6 bases, the J end lost 4 bases, and 9 bases lay between the germline ends. The CDR3 DNA sequence: TGTGCCAGCAGGGGGGGAGGCTATGGCTACACCTTC. The encoded protein is CASRGGGYGYTF.

The chain carries TRBV14 and TRBJ2-5; 9 nucleotides agree with TRBD1. V lost 0 bases, J lost 5 bases, and 7 bases stayed unmatched. The CDR3 consists of 16 residues. Germline CDR1 and CDR2: SGHDN and FVKESK. In nucleotides, the CDR3 is TGTGCCAGCAGCCAAGATCACAGGACAGGGGTCGAGACCCAGTACTTC. Protein: CASSQDHRTGVETQYF.

V and J are TRBV5-1 and TRBJ1-1, with 7 nucleotides matching TRBD1. V lost 3 bases, J lost 1 base, and 3 bases stayed unmatched. From germline, CDR1 is SGHRS and CDR2 YFSETQ. The CDR3 runs 14 residues. The CDR3 here is CASSSRTGNTEAFF. CDR3 nucleotides: TGCGCCAGCAGCTCCAGGACAGGGAACACTGAAGCTTTCTTT. Full variable domain (rest looked up from reference TRBV5-1 and TRBJ1-1): KAGVTQTPRYLIKTRGQQVTLSCSPISGHRSVSWYQQTPGQGLQFLFEYFSETQRNKGNFPGRFSGRQFSNSRSEMNVSTLELGDSALYLCASSSRTGNTEAFFGQGTRLTVV.

V and J are TRBV4-1 and TRBJ2-3; TRBD2 might be the D (7 bases). The germline gives CDR1 MGHRA, CDR2 YSYEKL. The CDR3 is 16 amino acids. V was clipped by 0 bases and J by 2 bases, with 12 bases between them. The CDR3 DNA follows: TGCGCCAGCAGCCAAGAGGGGGGGGGCCACACAGATACGCAGTATTTT. This gives the protein CASSQEGGGHTDTQYF.

The J gene is TRBJ1-6, the V gene TRBV4-2; D unresolved. Trimming pared 4 bases from V and 14 bases from J, leaving 9 bases between. Germline V gene sequence: CDR1 LGHNA, CDR2 YNFKEQ. There are 11 residues in the CDR3. The CDR3 nucleotides are TGTGCCAGCAGCCCTGGAGTGGCCCTCCACTTT. It yields the protein CASSPGVALHF.

The V and J genes are TRBV5-1 and TRBJ2-3, with TRBD1 identical over 9 bases. The germline V gene encodes CDR1 SGHRS and CDR2 YFSETQ. Trimming cost V 0 bases and J 14 bases; bases outside gene matches: 13. The CDR3 length is 15 residues. CDR3 sequence reads: CASSLAGDRDRLRYF. As DNA, the CDR3 is TGCGCCAGCAGCTTGGCGGGGGACAGGGACCGGTTGCGGTATTTT.

This chain uses TRBV6-2 or TRBV6-3 with TRBJ1-1, with D possibly TRBD1 on 5 matching bases. Germline-derived CDR1 and CDR2 are MNHEY and SVGEGT. The CDR3 loop spans 14 amino acids. V was pared by 0 bases and J by 4 bases, with 9 bases between. This CDR3 is CASSYSTVFTEAFF. The CDR3 bases are TGTGCCAGCAGTTACTCGACAGTTTTCACTGAAGCTTTCTTT.